These 26 T cell receptor beta chains originate from one sample sequenced in a study of blood T cell repertoires in COVID-19. Here immunoSEQ multiplex PCR was the method, and the copy in TCRdb shows in-frame clones only, minus some. The sample records under 200,000 clones, about four fifths being singletons. The sample taken for sequencing was peripheral blood. The receptors shown here come from a man between 65 and 85 years old who had recovered from COVID-19.

J is TRBJ1-5 and V is TRBV19, with D hard to call. This CDR3 spans 15 amino acids. Germline V gene data show CDR1 as LNHDA and CDR2 as SQIVND (reference sequence). With 1 base removed from V and 0 bases from J, the gap between germline ends came to 7 bases. The CDR3 loop reads CASSIVRDSNQPQHF. The CDR3 DNA follows: TGTGCCAGTAGTATAGTGCGAGATAGCAATCAGCCCCAGCATTTT.

The V gene is TRBV3-1 (or the pseudogene TRBV3-2), the J gene TRBJ1-6, with D perhaps matching TRBD1 (5 bases). The length of the CDR3 is 13 residues. V was clipped by 4 bases and J by 10 bases, with 11 bases between them. CDR1 is LGHDT, CDR2 YNNKEL, per germline (reference sequence). CDR3 coding DNA: TGTGCCAGCAGCCCGGGGGAGCGATCACCCCTCCACTTT. Translating gives CASSPGERSPLHF.

The V call is TRBV19, the J call TRBJ1-5; possible D gene TRBD1, 5 bases. There are 15 residues in the CDR3. Per germline, CDR1 LNHDA and CDR2 SQIVND (reference sequence). V shed 5 bases and J shed 1 base, with 12 bases lying between them. The CDR3 bases are TGTGCCAGTAGTTTATCTCAGGGAAGCAATCAGCCCCAGCATTTT. Translated, it gives CASSLSQGSNQPQHF.

This clone was found once. J is TRBJ2-1 and V is TRBV27; TRBD2 agrees at 12 bases. CDR3 length equals 17 residues. Trimming removed 5 bases from V and 7 bases from J; junction bases left unmatched: 12. Germline CDR1 and CDR2: MNHEY and SMNVEV (reference sequence). Here the CDR3 DNA reads TGTGCCAGCAGTCCCCTTCTGACTAGCGGGAGAAGTAATGAGCAGTTCTTC. Its protein is CASSPLLTSGRSNEQFF.

V usage is TRBV5-4 and J usage is TRBJ1-5, with TRBD1 matching over 7 bases. This CDR3 is 15 amino acids long. CDR1 and CDR2 (germline): SGHNT, YYREEE (reference sequence). V was pared by 5 bases and J by 6 bases, with 11 bases of the junction left unmatched. This CDR3 reads CASSNFRDSSQPQHF. As DNA, the CDR3 is TGTGCCAGCAGTAACTTCCGGGACAGCTCTCAGCCCCAGCATTTT.

V is TRBV5-1 and J is TRBJ2-5, with 7 bases matching TRBD1. The J segment lost 1 base and the V segment lost 6 bases, leaving 3 bases of the junction unmatched. Germline V gene lookup returns CDR1 SGHRS and CDR2 YFSETQ. The length of the CDR3 is 13 residues. The CDR3 DNA follows: TGCGCCAGCACGGCAGGGGGCCAAGAGACCCAGTACTTC. Amino acids: CASTAGGQETQYF. Complete variable domain (other parts from reference TRBV5-1 and TRBJ2-5): KAGVTQTPRYLIKTRGQQVTLSCSPISGHRSVSWYQQTPGQGLQFLFEYFSETQRNKGNFPGRFSGRQFSNSRSEMNVSTLELGDSALYLCASTAGGQETQYFGPGTRLLVL.

The V gene is TRBV6-5, the J gene TRBJ2-3; weak D call: TRBD2 (6 bases). Trimming took 6 bases from V and 8 from J, leaving 15 bases between them. The CDR3 runs 13 residues. Germline loops: CDR1 MNHEY, CDR2 SVGAGI. In nucleotides, the CDR3 is TGTGCCAGCAGCACCCGACTAGTAACTACGCAGTATTTT. This sequence encodes CASSTRLVTTQYF.

In this sample, this clone turned up a few times. The V call is TRBV20-1, the J call TRBJ2-3; D gene unclear. V lost 3 bases and J 3 bases, leaving 10 bases between the germline ends. Germline V gene lookup returns CDR1 DFQATT and CDR2 SNEGSKA (reference sequence). The CDR3 loop spans 13 amino acids. Here the CDR3 DNA reads TGCAGTGCTAGTCTCGAGATTACAGATACGCAGTATTTT. Amino acids: CSASLEITDTQYF.

This clone came up a few times. The chain couples TRBV29-1 to TRBJ2-1; 8 nucleotides line up with TRBD2. CDR3 length: 13 residues. Germline V lookup: CDR1 SQVTM, CDR2 ANQGSEA. The V and J ends lost 4 bases and 7 bases, in that order; junction bases with no gene match: 6. The CDR3 loop is CSVGLARWNEQFF. CDR3 in DNA: TGCAGCGTTGGACTAGCGAGATGGAATGAGCAGTTCTTC.

This chain uses TRBV19 with TRBJ1-2; 7 bases are shared with TRBD1. The J segment lost 6 bases and the V segment lost 4 bases, leaving 5 bases of the junction unmatched. The length of the CDR3 is 13 residues. From germline, CDR1 is LNHDA and CDR2 SQIVND (reference sequence). The CDR3 DNA reads as TGTGCCAGTAGTACCGACAGGGAGCATGGCTACACCTTC. Translation gives CASSTDREHGYTF. The entire variable domain, with the rest obtained from reference TRBV19 and TRBJ1-2, is as follows: DGGITQSPKYLFRKEGQNVTLSCEQNLNHDAMYWYRQDPGQGLRLIYYSQIVNDFQKGDIAEGYSVSREKKESFPLTVTSAQKNPTAFYLCASSTDREHGYTFGSGTRLTVV.

V and J are TRBV29-1 and TRBJ2-2, with 14 bases identical to TRBD2. Germline loops: CDR1 SQVTM, CDR2 ANQGSEA. V lost 7 bases, J lost 7 bases, and 8 bases stayed unmatched. The CDR3 covers 15 residues. The CDR3 loop is CSAEGLAGVGGELFF. CDR3 coding DNA: TGCAGCGCGGAGGGACTAGCGGGAGTCGGCGGGGAGCTGTTTTTT.

CDR3 loop: CASTPGQGNSPLHF. The CDR3 DNA follows: TGTGCCAGTACTCCGGGACAGGGTAATTCACCCCTCCACTTT. The J gene is TRBJ1-6, the V gene TRBV19, with 9 bases aligning to TRBD1. The germline V gene encodes CDR1 LNHDA and CDR2 SQIVND (reference sequence). After removal of 7 bases from V and 6 bases from J, the junction contained 4 bases not matched to a gene. The CDR3 is made up of 14 amino acids.

J is TRBJ2-1 and V is TRBV9; 9 bases map to TRBD2. Per the germline V gene, CDR1 is SGDLS and CDR2 is YYNGEE. This CDR3 has 15 residues. V lost 7 bases and J lost 5; bases outside the gene matches: 10. The CDR3 coding sequence is TGTGCCAGCCAGCGGGGGGTTTCGGGTAACAATGAGCAGTTCTTC. It encodes CASQRGVSGNNEQFF.

The rearrangement uses TRBV2 and TRBJ2-7; D gene ambiguous. Per germline, CDR1 SNHLY and CDR2 FYNNEI. The CDR3 spans 13 residues. V lost 7 bases and J lost 0, with 10 bases in between. CDR3 sequence: CASKNQASYEQYF. In nucleotides, the CDR3 is TGTGCCAGCAAGAATCAGGCCTCCTACGAGCAGTACTTC. Drawing the rest from reference TRBV2 and TRBJ2-7, the complete variable domain is EPEVTQTPSHQVTQMGQEVILRCVPISNHLYFYWYRQILGQKVEFLVSFYNNEISEKSEIFDDQFSVERPDGSNFTLKIRSTKLEDSAMYFCASKNQASYEQYFGPGTRLTVT.

The chain employs TRBV5-5 and TRBJ1-2; possibly TRBD1 for D (5 bases). Trimming shortened V by 3 bases and J by 3 bases, and 15 bases separated the two germline ends. The CDR3 sequence is 15 residues long. The germline V gene encodes CDR1 SGHKS and CDR2 YYEKEE (reference sequence). The CDR3 coding sequence is TGTGCCAGCAGCTCCTCGGGCCCGGGGGACTATGGCTACACCTTC. This codes for CASSSSGPGDYGYTF.

A few counts support this clone. The gene calls are TRBV2 and TRBJ2-2, with 8 positions matching TRBD2. V shed 7 bases and J 5 bases; nucleotides not matched to a gene: 21. Germline V CDR1 and CDR2: SNHLY, FYNNEI. CDR3 size: 19 residues. CDR3 sequence reads: CASTGRGGRQLWGTGELFF. The CDR3 DNA is TGTGCCAGCACCGGTCGTGGCGGGAGGCAACTCTGGGGGACCGGGGAGCTGTTTTTT.

This chain joins TRBV5-5 and TRBJ2-3; 11 nucleotides agree with TRBD2. From germline, CDR1 is SGHKS and CDR2 YYEKEE (reference sequence). V was pared by 0 bases and J by 1 base, with 7 bases of the junction left unmatched. The CDR3 runs to 18 residues. The CDR3 region is CASSLVTSGGKGTDTQYF. For the CDR3, the DNA is TGTGCCAGCAGCTTGGTTACTAGCGGGGGAAAGGGCACAGATACGCAGTATTTT.

This clone was observed a single time. This chain uses TRBV5-1 with TRBJ2-1; 8 bases align to TRBD1. Per the germline V gene, CDR1 is SGHRS and CDR2 is YFSETQ. The V gene end was trimmed by 0 bases and the J gene end by 8 bases; junction bases not matched to a gene: 7. This CDR3 has 15 residues. This chain's CDR3 is CASSLARQGADEQFF. The CDR3, as DNA: TGCGCCAGCAGCTTGGCGCGGCAGGGGGCGGATGAGCAGTTCTTC.

The V call is TRBV28, the J call TRBJ2-7; D possibly corresponds to TRBD1 (7 bases). This CDR3 has 14 amino acids. Germline V gene lookup returns CDR1 MDHEN and CDR2 SYDVKM. V lost 3 bases to trimming and J lost 4 bases, with 13 bases between them. CDR3: CASSLQGGTYEQYF. The CDR3 DNA follows: TGTGCCAGCAGTTTGCAGGGGGGTACTTACGAGCAGTACTTC. The variable domain in full, with the rest retrieved from reference TRBV28 and TRBJ2-7, is DVKVTQSSRYLVKRTGEKVFLECVQDMDHENMFWYRQDPGLGLRLIYFSYDVKMKEKGDIPEGYSVSREKKERFSLILESASTNQTSMYLCASSLQGGTYEQYFGPGTRLTVT.

Here the CDR3 reads CASSEWSGRTEQYF. The CDR3 DNA reads TGTGCCAGCAGTGAATGGAGCGGGAGGACAGAGCAGTACTTC. This chain joins TRBV6-1 and TRBJ2-7, with TRBD2 matching 9 bases. Per the germline V gene, CDR1 is MNHNS and CDR2 is SASEGT. The CDR3 loop spans 14 amino acids. The ends lost 2 bases at V and 7 bases at J; junction bases unmatched: 6.

Here the CDR3 reads CASMTSGGFGEQFF. The CDR3 region has the DNA TGTGCCAGTATGACTAGCGGGGGCTTCGGGGAGCAGTTCTTC. V usage is TRBV19 and J usage is TRBJ2-1; TRBD2 aligns across 12 bases. The V gene's germline CDR1 is LNHDA and CDR2 SQIVND (reference sequence). With V trimmed by 7 bases and J by 10 bases, 8 bases remained unmatched. The CDR3 extends over 14 amino acids.

The chain recombines TRBV18 with TRBJ2-7; 11 bases align to TRBD1. The germline V gene encodes CDR1 KGHSH and CDR2 LQKENI. The CDR3 is 14 amino acids. The J segment lost 4 bases and the V segment lost 4 bases, leaving 3 bases of the junction unmatched. The CDR3 DNA sequence: TGTGCCAGCTCACGGGACAGGGGGGGATACGAGCAGTACTTC. It yields the protein CASSRDRGGYEQYF.

The V and J genes are TRBV9 and TRBJ2-7, with 9 bases that match TRBD1. Losses at the gene ends were 0 bases for V and 1 base for J; bases not matched to a gene: 2. Germline V CDR1 and CDR2: SGDLS, YYNGEE. The CDR3 extends over 15 amino acids. This chain's CDR3 is CASSVGDRVSYEQYF. Written as DNA, the CDR3 is TGTGCCAGCAGCGTAGGGGACAGGGTTTCCTACGAGCAGTACTTC.

The chain carries TRBV5-1 and TRBJ2-5; 9 bases match TRBD2. V was pared by 3 bases and J by 2 bases, with 8 bases of the junction left unmatched. The CDR3 runs to 16 residues. The germline V gene encodes CDR1 SGHRS and CDR2 YFSETQ. CDR3 nucleotides: TGCGCCAGCAGCTCTTCTGGACTAGCGCAACAAGAGACCCAGTACTTC. This codes for CASSSSGLAQQETQYF.

The chain couples TRBV5-1 to TRBJ2-7; 9 bases are shared with TRBD1. CDR1 is SGHRS and CDR2 is YFSETQ in the germline V gene. The CDR3 sequence is 13 residues long. With 7 bases clipped from V and 3 bases from J, the junction kept 5 bases outside the gene matches. CDR3 loop: CASGNRGRYEQYF. Here the CDR3 DNA reads TGCGCCAGCGGCAACAGGGGGCGCTACGAGCAGTACTTC.

The rearrangement uses TRBV25-1 and TRBJ2-1; 12 positions agree with TRBD1. The CDR3 length is 15 residues. Germline CDR1 reads MGHDK; CDR2 reads SYGVNS. The J segment lost 8 bases and the V segment lost 2 bases, leaving 4 bases of the junction unmatched. CDR3 residues: CASSEMGQGADEQFF. In DNA form, the CDR3 reads TGTGCCAGCAGTGAAATGGGACAGGGGGCTGATGAGCAGTTCTTC.